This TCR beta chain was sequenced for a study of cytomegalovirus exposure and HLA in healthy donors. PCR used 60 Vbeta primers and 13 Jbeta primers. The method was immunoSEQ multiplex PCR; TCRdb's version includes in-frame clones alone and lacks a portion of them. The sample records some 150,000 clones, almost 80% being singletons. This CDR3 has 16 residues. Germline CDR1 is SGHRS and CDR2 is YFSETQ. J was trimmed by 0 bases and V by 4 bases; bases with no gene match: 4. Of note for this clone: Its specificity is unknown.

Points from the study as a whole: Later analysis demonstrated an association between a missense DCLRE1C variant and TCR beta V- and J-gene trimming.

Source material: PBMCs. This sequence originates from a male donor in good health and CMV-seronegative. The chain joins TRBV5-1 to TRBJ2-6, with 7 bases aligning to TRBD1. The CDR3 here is CASSLGQTSGANVLTF. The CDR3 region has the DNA TGCGCCAGCAGCCTGGGACAGACCTCTGGGGCCAACGTCCTGACTTTC.